The 19 T cell receptor beta chains presented below share a single source sample, sequenced in a study of shared clonotypes between healthy human individuals. Generated by immunoSEQ multiplex PCR, the TCRdb table keeps only in-frame clones and is missing some. The sample shows 2.3 million or so clones, roughly 93% of them seen only once. The source material was naive CD4+ T cells from PBMCs. As for subset: CD45RA+ positively selected. These receptors all stem from a man aged 18 to 29 in good health. Some clones in this sample may be carry-over from other donors' samples.

The rearrangement links TRBV28 to TRBJ2-1; D gene uncertain. The CDR3 runs to 12 residues. The germline V and J ends were trimmed by 8 bases and 0 bases, with 5 bases remaining between them. CDR1 and CDR2 (germline): MDHEN, SYDVKM. CDR3 nucleotides: TGTGCCAGCGGCCTCTCCTACAATGAGCAGTTCTTC. Encoded protein: CASGLSYNEQFF.

The genes are TRBV28 and TRBJ2-7, with TRBD2 identical over 9 bases. The CDR3 runs to 15 residues. Germline CDR1 MDHEN, CDR2 SYDVKM. J was trimmed by 2 bases and V by 5 bases; bases with no gene match: 7. This CDR3 is CASSPAGGVPYEQYF. CDR3 DNA: TGTGCCAGCAGTCCGGCGGGGGGGGTCCCCTACGAGCAGTACTTC.

This rearrangement joins TRBV6-5 to TRBJ2-1; TRBD1 is a possible D gene (5 bases). The length of the CDR3 is 15 residues. Looked up from germline, CDR1 is MNHEY and CDR2 is SVGAGI. Trimming stripped 6 bases from V and 5 bases from J, with 17 bases between. Here the CDR3 reads CASRPDGAGHNEQFF. The CDR3 DNA follows: TGTGCCAGCAGACCCGATGGGGCCGGACACAATGAGCAGTTCTTC.

The chain combines TRBV7-9 with TRBJ1-2; perhaps TRBD1 as D (6 bases). Trimming took 2 bases from V and 6 from J, leaving 19 bases between them. The CDR3 has 16 amino acids. Germline V gene lookup returns CDR1 SEHNR and CDR2 FQNEAQ (reference sequence). CDR3 region: CASSLRGGSYSDGYTF. CDR3 in DNA: TGTGCCAGCAGCTTAAGGGGGGGCAGCTACAGTGATGGCTACACCTTC.

The chain combines TRBV18 with TRBJ1-1; TRBD1 is a possible D gene (6 bases). From germline, CDR1 is KGHSH and CDR2 LQKENI. V was cut by 4 bases and J by 2 bases, with 11 bases left in between. The CDR3 loop spans 14 amino acids. The CDR3: CASSLTGANTEAFF. Written as DNA, the CDR3 is TGTGCCAGCTCACTGACGGGGGCCAACACTGAAGCTTTCTTT.

This chain uses TRBV28 with TRBJ1-5; 8 bases align to TRBD1. Germline CDR1 reads MDHEN; CDR2 reads SYDVKM. After removal of 6 bases from V and 1 base from J, the junction contained 5 bases not matched to a gene. This CDR3 contains 15 residues. CDR3 region: CASRVDRASNQPQHF. For the CDR3, the DNA is TGTGCCAGCAGAGTGGACAGGGCCAGCAATCAGCCCCAGCATTTT. The variable domain in full, completed from reference TRBV28 and TRBJ1-5, reads DVKVTQSSRYLVKRTGEKVFLECVQDMDHENMFWYRQDPGLGLRLIYFSYDVKMKEKGDIPEGYSVSREKKERFSLILESASTNQTSMYLCASRVDRASNQPQHFGDGTRLSIL.

The chain recombines TRBV6-5 with TRBJ1-2; D not resolved. The V gene's germline CDR1 is MNHEY and CDR2 SVGAGI. V was pared by 2 bases and J by 4 bases, with 14 bases between. The CDR3 runs 15 residues. CDR3 DNA sequence: TGTGCCAGCAGTTACCGGGTCTCGGGAGGCTATGGCTACACCTTC. The encoded protein is CASSYRVSGGYGYTF.

This sequence joins TRBV7-9 and TRBJ2-1, with D tentatively TRBD2 (6 bases). Trimming removed 5 bases from V and 7 bases from J, with 18 bases in between. Germline lookup yields CDR1 SEHNR and CDR2 FQNEAQ (reference sequence). The CDR3 runs 15 residues. CDR3 DNA sequence: TGTGCCAGCAGCCCACTGGGGGGTCCTTGGAATGAGCAGTTCTTC. This encodes CASSPLGGPWNEQFF.

This rearrangement joins TRBV5-1 to TRBJ2-1; 10 positions match TRBD1. After removal of 0 bases from V and 5 bases from J, the junction contained 5 bases not matched to a gene. Germline loops: CDR1 SGHRS, CDR2 YFSETQ. The CDR3 contains 16 residues. CDR3 amino acids: CASSLGTGQGDNEQFF. The CDR3 DNA is TGCGCCAGCAGCTTGGGGACCGGACAGGGGGACAATGAGCAGTTCTTC.

V usage is TRBV7-2 and J usage is TRBJ2-3; 13 positions match TRBD2. From germline, CDR1 is SGHTA and CDR2 FQGNSA. The V segment lost 6 bases and the J segment 7 bases; nucleotides outside the gene matches: 7. This CDR3 has 15 amino acids. The chain's CDR3 is CASSSLAGGPYTQYF. The CDR3 DNA sequence: TGTGCCAGCAGTTCACTAGCGGGAGGGCCGTATACGCAGTATTTT. The full variable domain, in which reference TRBV7-2 and TRBJ2-3 provide the parts outside the CDR3, is GAGVSQSPSNKVTEKGKDVELRCDPISGHTALYWYRQSLGQGLEFLIYFQGNSAPDKSGLPSDRFSAERTGGSVSTLTIQRTQQEDSAVYLCASSSLAGGPYTQYFGPGTRLTVL.

V gene TRBV5-1 combines with J gene TRBJ2-1; D tentatively reads TRBD1 or TRBD2 (6 bases each). Germline V lookup: CDR1 SGHRS, CDR2 YFSETQ. V was clipped by 1 base and J by 10 bases, with 21 bases between them. The CDR3 contains 16 residues. CDR3 sequence (DNA): TGCGCCAGCAGCTTGCCCTTATTTGGGGGGCTCGGAGAGCAGTTCTTC. Encoded protein: CASSLPLFGGLGEQFF.

In regard to this clone: Relative to the germline gene, one junction end is altered; a read error may explain this. The rearrangement uses TRBV15 and TRBJ1-5, with a possible D match to TRBD1 (6 bases). The CDR3 is made up of 14 amino acids. Germline V CDR1 and CDR2: LNHNV, YYDKDF (reference sequence). The CDR3 spells CAISRGNSNQPQHF. CDR3 nucleotides: TGTGCCATCAGCAGGGGAAATAGCAATCAGCCCCAGCATTTT.

V gene TRBV9 combines with J gene TRBJ2-3, with D possibly being TRBD1 (5 bases). The CDR3 spans 13 residues. Deletions cut 4 bases from V and 3 bases from J, with 9 bases between. Germline V gives CDR1 SGDLS, CDR2 YYNGEE. CDR3 DNA: TGTGCCAGCAGCAAAGGGGCGACAGATACGCAGTATTTT. Translating gives CASSKGATDTQYF. The complete variable domain, with remaining parts taken from reference TRBV9 and TRBJ2-3, reads DSGVTQTPKHLITATGQRVTLRCSPRSGDLSVYWYQQSLDQGLQFLIQYYNGEERAKGNILERFSAQQFPDLHSELNLSSLELGDSALYFCASSKGATDTQYFGPGTRLTVL.

This clone was seen once. V and J are TRBV9 and TRBJ2-2; 7 nucleotides agree with TRBD1. Germline loops: CDR1 SGDLS, CDR2 YYNGEE. The J segment lost 7 bases and the V segment lost 4 bases, leaving 13 bases of the junction unmatched. The CDR3 totals 16 residues. The CDR3 nucleotides are TGTGCCAGCAGCCCCCGACAGGGTCCCAGCGGCGGGGAGCTGTTTTTT. It encodes CASSPRQGPSGGELFF.

The table lists this clone with a count of one. This chain joins TRBV11-2 and TRBJ2-7; TRBD2 matches 15 bases. Germline V gene data show CDR1 as SGHAT and CDR2 as FQNNGV. Losses at the gene ends were 3 bases for V and 5 bases for J; bases not matched to a gene: 5. The CDR3 totals 16 residues. CDR3 sequence reads: CASSLGTSGRPHEQYF. For the CDR3, the DNA is TGTGCCAGCAGCTTGGGGACTAGCGGGAGGCCCCACGAGCAGTACTTC.

The chain recombines TRBV28 with TRBJ2-5; D remains unclear. Germline V gives CDR1 MDHEN, CDR2 SYDVKM. This CDR3 comprises 12 residues. Trimming shortened V by 3 bases and J by 5 bases, and 7 bases separated the two germline ends. CDR3 sequence: CASSFSMETQYF. The CDR3, as DNA: TGTGCCAGCAGTTTTAGTATGGAGACCCAGTACTTC.

The chain uses TRBV5-4 and TRBJ2-7; unclear D gene. Germline CDR1 is SGHNT and CDR2 is YYREEE (reference sequence). The V end lost 1 base, the J end lost 4 bases, and 9 bases lay between the germline ends. CDR3 length: 13 amino acids. The CDR3 sequence is CASSLRNGYEQYF. The CDR3 nucleotides read TGTGCCAGCAGCTTGCGGAATGGTTACGAGCAGTACTTC.

The chain has TRBV5-1 and TRBJ2-3; D may match TRBD1 or TRBD2 (5 bases each). In germline, CDR1 is SGHRS, CDR2 YFSETQ. The length of the CDR3 is 17 residues. V lost 0 bases and J 0 bases, leaving 14 bases between the germline ends. The CDR3 DNA reads as TGCGCCAGCAGCTTGGCGGCAGGTTGGGGGAGCACAGATACGCAGTATTTT. Protein: CASSLAAGWGSTDTQYF.

This clone has only one observation. The J gene is TRBJ2-1, the V gene TRBV11-2; D unresolved. The V gene lost 6 bases and the J gene lost 9 bases, with 15 bases spanning the gap. Germline V lookup: CDR1 SGHAT, CDR2 FQNNGV. The CDR3 runs to 13 residues. This CDR3 reads CASSSRPQGEQFF. The CDR3 DNA follows: TGTGCCAGCAGTTCCAGGCCGCAAGGTGAGCAGTTCTTC.